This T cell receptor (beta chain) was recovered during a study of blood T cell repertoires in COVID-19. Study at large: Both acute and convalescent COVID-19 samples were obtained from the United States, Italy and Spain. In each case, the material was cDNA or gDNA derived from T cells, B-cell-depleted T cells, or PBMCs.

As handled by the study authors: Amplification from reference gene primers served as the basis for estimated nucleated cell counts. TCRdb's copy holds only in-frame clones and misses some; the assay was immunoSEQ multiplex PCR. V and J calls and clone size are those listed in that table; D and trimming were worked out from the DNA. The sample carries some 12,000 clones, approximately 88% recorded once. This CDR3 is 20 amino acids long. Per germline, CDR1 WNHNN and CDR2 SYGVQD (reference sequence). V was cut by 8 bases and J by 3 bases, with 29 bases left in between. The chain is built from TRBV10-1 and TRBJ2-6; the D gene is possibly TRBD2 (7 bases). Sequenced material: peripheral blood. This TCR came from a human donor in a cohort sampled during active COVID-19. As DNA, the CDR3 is TGCGCCAGCCGGGGAGGCCGTCGGGGGGCCACTCGGGTTGGGGCCAACGTCCTGACTTTC. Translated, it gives CASRGGRRGATRVGANVLTF.